This is a list of T cell receptor beta chains from one sample in a study of shared clonotypes between healthy human individuals. Profiled with immunoSEQ multiplex PCR; TCRdb holds only in-frame clones, not every one. The data contain under 1 million clones, about 92% of them singletons. The source material was naive CD8+ T cells sorted from blood. The receptors derive from a man between 25 and 39 years old in good health. Each CDR3 is given with its conserved first and last residue. D genes are given only for firm matches. Size values are once, few and many counts, or a class for expanded clones, and some rows have none.

. | . | TRBJ1-5 | TRBV4-3 | TGCGCCAGCAGCCAAGACCGAGGGGTGAGCAATCAGCCCCAGCATTTT | CASSQDRGVSNQPQHF
TRBD1 | . | TRBJ2-7 | TRBV4-3 | TGCGCCAGCAGCCAACGACGGACAGGGATGGGTCAGGAGCAGTACTTC | CASSQRRTGMGQEQYF
TRBD1 | once | TRBJ2-1 | TRBV10-2 | TGCGCCAGCAGTGAGGTCAGGGGGTCCTACAATGAGCAGTTCTTC | CASSEVRGSYNEQFF
. | once | TRBJ1-5 | TRBV6-5 | TGTGCCAGCAGTTTGGGGGGCAGTCAGCCCCAGCATTTT | CASSLGGSQPQHF
TRBD2 | . | TRBJ2-7 | TRBV25-1 | TGTGCCAGCAGTGGTCCCGGGACTAGCGACTCCTACGAGCAGTACTTC | CASSGPGTSDSYEQYF
. | . | TRBJ2-5 | TRBV10-3 | TGTGCCATCAGTGAAACGGGAGAGACCCAGTACTTC | CAISETGETQYF
. | . | TRBJ2-7 | TRBV2 | TGTGCCAGCAGCACGACAGTAACCTACGAGCAGTACTTC | CASSTTVTYEQYF
TRBD2 | . | TRBJ2-5 | TRBV5-1 | TGCGCCAGTCGTGGGGACTACGAGACCCAGTACTTC | CASRGDYETQYF
TRBD2 | . | TRBJ2-2 | TRBV29-1 | TGCAGCGTTCGAGGACTAGCGGGATTTTCTGACACCGGGGAGCTGTTTTTT | CSVRGLAGFSDTGELFF
. | . | TRBJ1-3 | TRBV7-6 | TGTGCCAGCAGCTTAGAAGGGTTAGACCCTGGAAACACCATATATTTT | CASSLEGLDPGNTIYF
. | . | TRBJ1-4 | TRBV7-9 | TGTGCCAGCAGCCCTTCGGGACAAGGGCACGAAAAACTGTTTTTT | CASSPSGQGHEKLFF
. | . | TRBJ2-3 | TRBV7-9 | TGTGCCAGCAGCCCCCAGTGGGGGACCCACACAGATACGCAGTATTTT | CASSPQWGTHTDTQYF
. | . | TRBJ1-2 | TRBV27 | TGTGCCAGCCGTTCCACGGGTCAGGGTAATGGCTACACCTTC | CASRSTGQGNGYTF
TRBD1 | . | TRBJ2-2 | TRBV5-1 | TGCGCCAGCAGCGACACGTCCGGGACAGTCAACACCGGGGAGCTGTTTTTT | CASSDTSGTVNTGELFF
TRBD2 | . | TRBJ2-1 | TRBV27 | TGTGCCAGCAGTTTAGGAGCGGGAAGGGATGAGCAGTTCTTC | CASSLGAGRDEQFF
. | once | TRBJ2-1 | TRBV27 | TGTGCCAGCAGTTCAATGACAGGGCGGGAAAATGAGCAGTTCTTC | CASSSMTGRENEQFF
. | . | TRBJ2-5 | TRBV19 | TGTGCCAGTAGTGCCTGGACAGTTGACCAAGAGACCCAGTACTTC | CASSAWTVDQETQYF
. | . | TRBJ2-3 | TRBV5-8 | TGTGCCAGCAGCTTGGCCGGGGGCCCGATGGGAGATACGCAGTATTTT | CASSLAGGPMGDTQYF
. | . | TRBJ1-1 | TRBV11-2 | TGTGCCAGCAGCTTAGTCGGCTACATGAACACTGAAGCTTTCTTT | CASSLVGYMNTEAFF
TRBD1 | . | TRBJ2-5 | TRBV11-2 | TGTGCCAGCAGCACTTCCCGGGGACAGGGAAGGACCCAGTACTTC | CASSTSRGQGRTQYF
. | . | TRBJ2-2 | TRBV10-3 | TGTGCCACCCGGGCGAACACCGGGGAGCTGTTTTTT | CATRANTGELFF
TRBD1 | . | TRBJ2-1 | TRBV13 | TGTGCCAGCAGCTTGTTAGTGCGGACAGGAGCCTACAATGAGCAGTTCTTC | CASSLLVRTGAYNEQFF
TRBD1 | . | TRBJ2-7 | TRBV10-2 | TGCGCCAGCAGTGAGTCCCATTGGGGACAGATCGTATACGAGCAGTACTTC | CASSESHWGQIVYEQYF
TRBD2 | once | TRBJ2-1 | TRBV5-4 | TGTGCCAGCAGCTCCTTGACTAGCGGGGGGGAGAATGAGCAGTTCTTC | CASSSLTSGGENEQFF
TRBD2 | . | TRBJ2-1 | TRBV7-8 | TGTGCCAGCAGCTCCGGGACTAGCGGTATCAATGAGCAGTTCTTC | CASSSGTSGINEQFF
. | . | TRBJ2-5 | TRBV27 | TGTGCCAGCAGTTTATTACAACAAGAGACCCAGTACTTC | CASSLLQQETQYF